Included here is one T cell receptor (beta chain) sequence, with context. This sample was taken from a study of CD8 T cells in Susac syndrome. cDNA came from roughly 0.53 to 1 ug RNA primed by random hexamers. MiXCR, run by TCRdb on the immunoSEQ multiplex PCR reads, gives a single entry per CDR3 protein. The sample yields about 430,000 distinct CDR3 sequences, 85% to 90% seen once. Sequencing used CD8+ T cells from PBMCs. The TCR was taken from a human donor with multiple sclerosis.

This CDR3 is CASSQDQESGIKTDTQYF. As DNA, the CDR3 is TGTGCCAGCAGCCAAGATCAAGAAAGCGGGATCAAGACAGATACGCAGTATTTT. The chain uses TRBV3-1 and TRBJ2-3; TRBD2 matches at 7 bases. Germline trimming cut 0 bases from V and 3 bases from J; bases unmatched to any gene: 12. The CDR3 is made up of 18 amino acids. Germline lookup yields CDR1 LGHDT and CDR2 YNNKEL (reference sequence).